Shown below are 18 T cell receptor beta chains from a single sample sequenced in a study of response to subunit inactivated influenza vaccine. From the RT-PCR reads, TCRdb called clonotypes with MiXCR, one entry per CDR3 protein. The data hold some 800,000 distinct CDR3 sequences, with 21% observed a single time. Sequencing used PBMCs from blood, obtained more than 4 days after vaccination. These TCRs come from a man aged 50-59 years who received an inactivated influenza vaccine.

This clonotype showed up many times. A read error may account for a junction end that differs from germline. The rearrangement links TRBV5-1 to TRBJ2-3, with D hard to call. The CDR3 sequence is 14 residues long. Germline V gene data show CDR1 as SGHRS and CDR2 as YFSETQ. The CDR3, as DNA: TGTGCCAGCAGCTTTTTAGGGAGCACAGATACGCAGTATTTT. Translating gives CASSFLGSTDTQYF.

V is TRBV25-1 and J is TRBJ2-3; D might be TRBD2 (6 bases). Germline V CDR1 and CDR2: MGHDK, SYGVNS. The germline V and J ends were trimmed by 7 bases and 1 base, with 15 bases remaining between them. This CDR3 is built from 15 residues. CDR3 in DNA: TGTGCCAGCAATCGGGGGTCGGTTGGCACAGATACGCAGTATTTT. It is translated as CASNRGSVGTDTQYF.

This clonotype was counted between two and nine times. The rearrangement links TRBV12-3 or TRBV12-4 to TRBJ2-3, with D perhaps matching TRBD2 (6 bases). The CDR3 is made up of 15 amino acids. Trimming shortened V by 3 bases and J by 4 bases, and 14 bases separated the two germline ends. The CDR3 sequence: CASSFKAGRSDTQYF. The CDR3 bases are TGTGCCAGCAGTTTTAAGGCAGGGAGGTCAGATACGCAGTATTTT.

The V and J genes are TRBV20-1 and TRBJ2-1; 10 bases line up with TRBD2. This CDR3 comprises 19 residues. V was clipped by 2 bases and J by 0 bases; unmatched bases: 13. CDR1 is DFQATT and CDR2 is SNEGSKA in the germline V gene (reference sequence). This chain's CDR3 is CSARPPLAGKHSSYNEQFF. The CDR3, as DNA: TGCAGTGCTAGACCCCCACTAGCGGGAAAACATAGCTCCTACAATGAGCAGTTCTTC.

The genes are TRBV5-1 and TRBJ1-6; possible D gene TRBD1, 6 bases. Germline CDR1 is SGHRS and CDR2 is YFSETQ. The CDR3 is 14 residues long. With 2 bases removed from V and 8 bases from J, the gap between germline ends came to 11 bases. The CDR3 sequence is CASSFTGRDSPLHF. The CDR3 DNA follows: TGCGCCAGCAGCTTCACAGGGAGAGATTCACCCCTCCACTTT.

This chain joins TRBV7-9 and TRBJ1-1, with 8 bases identical to TRBD1. Germline CDR1 is SEHNR and CDR2 is FQNEAQ (reference sequence). This CDR3 comprises 15 residues. After removal of 5 bases from V and 4 bases from J, the junction contained 9 bases not matched to a gene. CDR3 protein: CASSPVTGEVTEAFF. The CDR3 region has the DNA TGTGCCAGCAGCCCGGTGACAGGGGAGGTCACTGAAGCTTTCTTT.

There are many counts of this clonotype. The gene calls are TRBV29-1 and TRBJ2-5; D call uncertain. The ends were cut back, 5 bases at V and 0 bases at J, with 7 bases in the middle. Germline V gene sequence: CDR1 SQVTM, CDR2 ANQGSEA. The length of the CDR3 is 12 residues. The CDR3 here is CSVQSYQETQYF. For the CDR3, the DNA is TGCAGCGTTCAGTCCTACCAAGAGACCCAGTACTTC.

V and J are TRBV19 and TRBJ1-2; tentatively, D is TRBD1 (6 bases). V lost 7 bases to trimming and J lost 1 base, with 13 bases between them. The CDR3 loop spans 14 amino acids. Per the germline V gene, CDR1 is LNHDA and CDR2 is SQIVND (reference sequence). CDR3 in amino acids: CASTGAGHNYGYTF. The DNA for the CDR3 is TGTGCCAGTACAGGGGCAGGCCATAACTATGGCTACACCTTC.

This clonotype was recorded at least ten times. The chain is built from TRBV9 and TRBJ2-1; 11 bases match TRBD2. Looked up from germline, CDR1 is SGDLS and CDR2 is YYNGEE. The CDR3 length is 15 residues. Germline trimming cut 3 bases from V and 4 bases from J; bases unmatched to any gene: 3. The CDR3 here is CASSGGTSGYNEQFF. In nucleotides, the CDR3 is TGTGCCAGCAGCGGCGGGACTAGCGGATACAATGAGCAGTTCTTC.

The chain is built from TRBV4-2 and TRBJ1-5; 10 bases are a match to TRBD1. From germline, CDR1 is LGHNA and CDR2 YNFKEQ. The J segment lost 6 bases and the V segment lost 3 bases, leaving 5 bases of the junction unmatched. This CDR3 spans 15 amino acids. This CDR3 is CASSQTGGGGQPQHF. CDR3 nucleotide sequence: TGTGCCAGCAGCCAGACAGGGGGCGGAGGTCAGCCCCAGCATTTT.

This clonotype was counted only a few times. The chain combines TRBV7-2 with TRBJ2-7; D is ambiguous. This CDR3 is 14 amino acids long. Trimming pared 5 bases from V and 0 bases from J, leaving 11 bases between. In germline, CDR1 is SGHTA, CDR2 FQGNSA. As DNA, the CDR3 is TGTGCCAGCAGCCCTGGAAGTAACTCCTACGAGCAGTACTTC. Amino acid sequence: CASSPGSNSYEQYF.

V gene TRBV5-6 combines with J gene TRBJ1-6; D perhaps matches TRBD1 (5 bases). There are 16 residues in the CDR3. V was cut by 4 bases and J by 7 bases, with 18 bases left in between. Germline V lookup: CDR1 SGHDT, CDR2 YYEEEE. CDR3 sequence (DNA): TGTGCCAGCAGCCTCTGGCGGGGGGAGAAGAATTCACCCCTCCACTTT. Its translation is CASSLWRGEKNSPLHF.

The chain carries TRBV9 and TRBJ2-3; D uncertain. This CDR3 contains 15 residues. The ends were cut back, 0 bases at V and 0 bases at J, with 8 bases in the middle. Germline V gene data show CDR1 as SGDLS and CDR2 as YYNGEE. The chain's CDR3 is CASSVEGSSTDTQYF. In DNA form, the CDR3 reads TGTGCCAGCAGCGTAGAGGGTAGCAGCACAGATACGCAGTATTTT.

Here the CDR3 reads CASNSGQGASYEQYF. The CDR3 region has the DNA TGTGCCAGCAACTCGGGACAGGGAGCCTCCTACGAGCAGTACTTC. The chain combines TRBV27 with TRBJ2-7, with 9 bases identical to TRBD1. CDR1 MNHEY and CDR2 SMNVEV come from the germline V gene (reference sequence). This CDR3 has 15 residues. V shed 7 bases and J 0 bases; nucleotides not matched to a gene: 7.

This clonotype appeared many times. The chain carries TRBV20-1 and TRBJ2-7; 10 nucleotides match TRBD1. The CDR3 runs to 13 residues. Germline trimming cut 3 bases from V and 5 bases from J; bases unmatched to any gene: 4. Germline assignment: CDR1 DFQATT and CDR2 SNEGSKA (reference sequence). In DNA form, the CDR3 reads TGCAGTGCTAGCCGGGACAGGGGTCACGAGCAGTACTTC. Protein sequence: CSASRDRGHEQYF.

DNA for the CDR3: TGCGCCAGCAGCTTGGGGACAGCCCGTTTGGACACTGAAGCTTTCTTT. Translated: CASSLGTARLDTEAFF. The chain carries TRBV5-1 and TRBJ1-1; possibly TRBD1 for D (6 bases). The CDR3 has 16 amino acids. CDR1 is SGHRS and CDR2 is YFSETQ in the germline V gene. V was trimmed by 0 bases and J by 3 bases, leaving 15 bases between them.

V gene TRBV9 combines with J gene TRBJ2-7; tentative D call: TRBD2 (5 bases). CDR1 and CDR2 from the germline V gene are SGDLS and YYNGEE. The CDR3 runs to 15 residues. V was shortened by 4 bases and J by 0 bases, with 14 bases between the two germline ends. CDR3 DNA sequence: TGTGCCAGCAGCCCACGCGGTGCGGGCTCCTACGAGCAGTACTTC. Residues: CASSPRGAGSYEQYF. Combining the CDR3 with reference TRBV9 and TRBJ2-7 gives the whole variable domain DSGVTQTPKHLITATGQRVTLRCSPRSGDLSVYWYQQSLDQGLQFLIQYYNGEERAKGNILERFSAQQFPDLHSELNLSSLELGDSALYFCASSPRGAGSYEQYFGPGTRLTVT.

This rearrangement joins TRBV28 to TRBJ1-1; unclear D gene. The CDR3 covers 14 residues. Germline V lookup: CDR1 MDHEN, CDR2 SYDVKM. V was clipped by 3 bases and J by 1 base, with 9 bases between them. CDR3 residues: CASSFRHKNTEAFF. The CDR3 DNA follows: TGTGCCAGCAGTTTTAGACACAAGAACACTGAAGCTTTCTTT.